These 5 T cell receptor beta chains were all obtained from the same sample, sequenced in a study of cytomegalovirus exposure and HLA in healthy donors. The study ran its PCR with 60 Vbeta and 13 Jbeta primers. Here immunoSEQ multiplex PCR was the method, and the copy in TCRdb shows in-frame clones only, minus some. The sample yields 95,000 to 150,000 clones, around 78% seen once. Sample: PBMCs. These receptors all stem from a man aged 18 to 30 in good health and CMV-seropositive.

The V gene is TRBV2, the J gene TRBJ2-1; 9 nucleotides match TRBD2. The CDR3 covers 19 residues. The V segment lost 7 bases and the J segment 0 bases; nucleotides outside the gene matches: 16. In germline, CDR1 is SNHLY, CDR2 FYNNEI. The CDR3 coding sequence is TGTGCCAGCACCCCTGCCCTAGCGGGGATTTCAAGCTCCTACAATGAGCAGTTCTTC. Protein sequence: CASTPALAGISSSYNEQFF.

This clone was picked up one time. The rearrangement links TRBV7-8 to TRBJ2-1, with TRBD1 matching over 7 bases. Germline V gene sequence: CDR1 SGHVS, CDR2 FQNEAQ. V was pared by 4 bases and J by 10 bases, with 13 bases of the junction left unmatched. This CDR3 comprises 15 residues. The CDR3 sequence is CASSSVRDSKWEQFF. The CDR3 DNA reads as TGTGCCAGCAGCTCCGTCCGGGACAGCAAATGGGAGCAGTTCTTC. The full variable domain, its missing parts supplied by reference TRBV7-8 and TRBJ2-1, is GAGVSQSPRYKVAKRGQDVALRCDPISGHVSLFWYQQALGQGPEFLTYFQNEAQLDKSGLPSDRFFAERPEGSVSTLKIQRTQQEDSAVYLCASSSVRDSKWEQFFGPGTRLTVL.

The rearrangement links TRBV5-6 to TRBJ2-3; TRBD1 aligns across 8 bases. The germline CDR1 and CDR2 sequences are SGHDT and YYEEEE. V lost 2 bases and J lost 2; bases outside the gene matches: 4. The CDR3 extends over 15 amino acids. The CDR3 DNA sequence: TGTGCCAGCAGCTTTGGACAGGGCAACACAGATACGCAGTATTTT. Amino acids: CASSFGQGNTDTQYF. The variable domain in full, completed from reference TRBV5-6 and TRBJ2-3, reads DAGVTQSPTHLIKTRGQQVTLRCSPKSGHDTVSWYQQALGQGPQFIFQYYEEEERQRGNFPDRFSGHQFPNYSSELNVNALLLGDSALYLCASSFGQGNTDTQYFGPGTRLTVL.

This sequence joins TRBV15 and TRBJ2-3; 9 bases map to TRBD1. Germline CDR1 and CDR2: LNHNV and YYDKDF (reference sequence). V gave up 0 bases and J gave up 5 bases; unmatched junction bases: 6. This CDR3 is 16 amino acids long. CDR3 in amino acids: CATSRDQQGAVDTQYF. CDR3 sequence (DNA): TGTGCCACCAGCAGAGATCAACAGGGGGCCGTAGATACGCAGTATTTT.

This rearrangement joins TRBV6-1 to TRBJ2-3, with 10 bases that match TRBD1. The CDR3 has 15 residues. V shed 7 bases, J shed 2 bases, and the junction held 6 bases outside the gene matches. CDR1 is MNHNS and CDR2 is SASEGT in the germline V gene. Here the CDR3 reads CASTLGTGATDTQYF. The CDR3, as DNA: TGTGCCAGCACTCTCGGGACAGGGGCCACAGATACGCAGTATTTT.